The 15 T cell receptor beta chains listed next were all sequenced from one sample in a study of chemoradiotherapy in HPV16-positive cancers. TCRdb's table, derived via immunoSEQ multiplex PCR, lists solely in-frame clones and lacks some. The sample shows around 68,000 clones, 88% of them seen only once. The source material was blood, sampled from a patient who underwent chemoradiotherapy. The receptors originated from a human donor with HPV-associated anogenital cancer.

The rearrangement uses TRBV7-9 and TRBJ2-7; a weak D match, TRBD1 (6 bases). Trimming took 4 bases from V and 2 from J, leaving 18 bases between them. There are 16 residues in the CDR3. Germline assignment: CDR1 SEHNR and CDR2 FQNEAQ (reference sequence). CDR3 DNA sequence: TGTGCCAGCAGCTCCACCAGGGGCAACGGGCCCTACGAGCAGTACTTC. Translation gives CASSSTRGNGPYEQYF.

CDR3 nucleotides: TGCGCCAGCAGTTCTCCGGGACTAGGGACAGATACGCAGTATTTT. Translated, it gives CASSSPGLGTDTQYF. This rearrangement joins TRBV5-1 to TRBJ2-3; TRBD2 agrees at 8 bases. V lost 5 bases to trimming and J lost 3 bases; unmatched junction nucleotides: 8. Germline CDR1 and CDR2: SGHRS and YFSETQ. The CDR3 runs to 15 residues.

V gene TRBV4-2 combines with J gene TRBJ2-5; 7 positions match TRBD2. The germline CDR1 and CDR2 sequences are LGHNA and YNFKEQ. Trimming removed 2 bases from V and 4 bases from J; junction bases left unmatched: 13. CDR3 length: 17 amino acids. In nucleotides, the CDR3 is TGTGCCAGCAGCCAAATCCCGATCATTGGGGGGGGAGAGACCCAGTACTTC. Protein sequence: CASSQIPIIGGGETQYF.

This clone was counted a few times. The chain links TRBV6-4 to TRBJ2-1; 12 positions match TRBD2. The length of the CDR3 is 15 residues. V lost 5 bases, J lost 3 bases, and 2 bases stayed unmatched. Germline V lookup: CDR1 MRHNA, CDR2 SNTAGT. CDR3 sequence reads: CASSTLAGGYNEQFF. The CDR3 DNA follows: TGTGCCAGCAGTACACTAGCGGGGGGCTACAATGAGCAGTTCTTC.

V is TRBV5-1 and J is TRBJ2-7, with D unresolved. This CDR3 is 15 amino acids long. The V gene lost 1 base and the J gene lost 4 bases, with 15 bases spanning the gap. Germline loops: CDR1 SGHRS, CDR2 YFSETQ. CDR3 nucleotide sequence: TGCGCCAGCAGCTTGTTCGGTTCGTCGGGTTACGAGCAGTACTTC. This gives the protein CASSLFGSSGYEQYF.

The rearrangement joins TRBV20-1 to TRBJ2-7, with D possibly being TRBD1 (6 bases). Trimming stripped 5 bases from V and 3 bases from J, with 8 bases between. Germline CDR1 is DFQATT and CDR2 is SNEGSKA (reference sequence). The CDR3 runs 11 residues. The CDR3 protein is CSAWTVYEQYF. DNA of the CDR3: TGCAGTGCTTGGACAGTCTACGAGCAGTACTTC.

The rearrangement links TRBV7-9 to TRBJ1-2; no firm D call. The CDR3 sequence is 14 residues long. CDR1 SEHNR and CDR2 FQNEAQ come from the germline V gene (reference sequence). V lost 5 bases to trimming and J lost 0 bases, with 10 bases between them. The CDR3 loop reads CASSALRSNYGYTF. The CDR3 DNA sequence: TGTGCCAGCAGCGCTCTCCGCTCTAACTATGGCTACACCTTC.

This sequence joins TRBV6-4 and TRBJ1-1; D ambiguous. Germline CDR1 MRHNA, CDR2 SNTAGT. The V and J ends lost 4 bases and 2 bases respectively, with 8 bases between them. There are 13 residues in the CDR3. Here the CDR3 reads CASSAEVNTEAFF. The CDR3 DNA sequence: TGTGCCAGCAGTGCGGAGGTTAACACTGAAGCTTTCTTT.

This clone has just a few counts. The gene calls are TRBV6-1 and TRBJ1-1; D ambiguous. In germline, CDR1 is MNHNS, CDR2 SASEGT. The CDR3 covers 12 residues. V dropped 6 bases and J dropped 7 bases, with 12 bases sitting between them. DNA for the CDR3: TGTGCCAGCAGCGCAAATGGGATTGAAGCTTTCTTT. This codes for CASSANGIEAFF.

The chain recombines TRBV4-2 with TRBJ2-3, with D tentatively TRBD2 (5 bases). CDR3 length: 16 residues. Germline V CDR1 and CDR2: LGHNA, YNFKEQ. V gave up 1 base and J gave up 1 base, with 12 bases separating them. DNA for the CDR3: TGTGCCAGCAGCCAAGGGACTGCACGGGGCACAGATACGCAGTATTTT. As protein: CASSQGTARGTDTQYF.

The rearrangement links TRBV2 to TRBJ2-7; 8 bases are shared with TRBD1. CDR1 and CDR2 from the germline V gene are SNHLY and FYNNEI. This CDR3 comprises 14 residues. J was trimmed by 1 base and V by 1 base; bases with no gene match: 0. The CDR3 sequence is CASSEGTGSYEQYF. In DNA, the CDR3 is TGTGCCAGCAGTGAAGGGACAGGGTCCTACGAGCAGTACTTC.

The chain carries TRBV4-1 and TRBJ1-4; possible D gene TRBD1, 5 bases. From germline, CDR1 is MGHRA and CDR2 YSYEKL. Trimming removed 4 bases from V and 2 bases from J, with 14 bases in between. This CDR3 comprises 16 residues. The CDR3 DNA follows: TGCGCCAGCAGCCGGGGGGAAGCCGTCACTAATGAAAAACTGTTTTTT. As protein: CASSRGEAVTNEKLFF.

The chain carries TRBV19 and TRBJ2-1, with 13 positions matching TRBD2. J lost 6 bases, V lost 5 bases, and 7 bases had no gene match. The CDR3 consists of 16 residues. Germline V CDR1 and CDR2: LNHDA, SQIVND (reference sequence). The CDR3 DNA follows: TGTGCCAGTAGTTTCAGACTAGCGGGGGGCTTCAATGAGCAGTTCTTC. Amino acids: CASSFRLAGGFNEQFF.

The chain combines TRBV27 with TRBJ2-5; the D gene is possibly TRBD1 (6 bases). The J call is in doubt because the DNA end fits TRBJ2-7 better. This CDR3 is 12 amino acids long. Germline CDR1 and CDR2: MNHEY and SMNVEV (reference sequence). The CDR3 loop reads CASHDQGNEQYF. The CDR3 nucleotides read TGTGCCAGTCACGACCAGGGGAACGAGCAGTACTTC.

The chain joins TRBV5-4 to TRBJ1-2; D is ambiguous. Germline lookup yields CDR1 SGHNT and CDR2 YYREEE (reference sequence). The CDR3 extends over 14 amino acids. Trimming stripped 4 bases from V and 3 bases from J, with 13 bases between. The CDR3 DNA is TGTGCCAGCAGCCCTGAAATGGGTTACTATGGCTACACCTTC. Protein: CASSPEMGYYGYTF.